A selection of T cell receptor beta chains follows, all from one sample in a study of cytomegalovirus exposure and HLA in healthy donors. The data were produced by immunoSEQ multiplex PCR, yet TCRdb's version contains in-frame clones alone and is incomplete. Among roughly 100,000 clones, about three quarters were seen once, and the ten largest hold 5.6%. Material: PBMCs. These receptors all stem from a male donor in good health and CMV-seronegative. The CDR3 runs from the conserved cysteine through the conserved F or W. The D gene is left open where the match is weak. The size entry is marked missing in some rows and otherwise reads once, few, many or a size class.

>-|TRBJ1-5|-|TRBV6-1
TGTGCCAGCAGTACCACAGGTGATCAGCCCCAGCATTTT
CASSTTGDQPQHF
>few|TRBJ2-2|TRBD2|TRBV4-2
TGTGCCAGCAGCCATTACGGGTCAGCGGGAGGGAACACCGGGGAGCTGTTTTTT
CASSHYGSAGGNTGELFF
>-|TRBJ2-1|-|TRBV7-9
TGTGCCAGCAGCTTAACCAGGGGTCCCTACAATGAGCAGTTCTTC
CASSLTRGPYNEQFF
>-|TRBJ1-2|-|TRBV6-6
TGTGCCAGCAGTTACTCATACACCTACACCTTC
CASSYSYTYTF
>-|TRBJ2-1|-|TRBV19
TGTGCCAGTAGGCCTAAAGCGGGTGAGCAGTTCTTC
CASRPKAGEQFF
>-|TRBJ2-1|TRBD2|TRBV14
TGTGCCAGCAGCCGCCTAGCGGGAGGGTACAATGAGCAGTTCTTC
CASSRLAGGYNEQFF
>-|TRBJ2-2|TRBD2|TRBV5-1
TGCGCCAGCAGCTTTCTACTAGCGGCGACCGGGGAGCTGTTTTTT
CASSFLLAATGELFF
>-|TRBJ2-7|TRBD2|TRBV10-3
TGTGCCATCAGTGAGGTCACTAGCGGGGGTTACGAGCAGTACTTC
CAISEVTSGGYEQYF
>-|TRBJ2-7|-|TRBV25-1
TGTGCCAGCACCCCCCTAGGGGGTTACGAGCAGTACTTC
CASTPLGGYEQYF
>-|TRBJ2-2|-|TRBV6-1
TGTGCCAGCGGCAGGGGTAATAACGGGGAGCTGTTTTTT
CASGRGNNGELFF